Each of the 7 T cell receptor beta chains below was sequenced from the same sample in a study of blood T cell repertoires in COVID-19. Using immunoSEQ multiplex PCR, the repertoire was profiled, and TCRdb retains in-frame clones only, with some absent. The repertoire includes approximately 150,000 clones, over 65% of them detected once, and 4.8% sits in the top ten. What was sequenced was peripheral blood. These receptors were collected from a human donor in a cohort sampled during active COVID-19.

The CDR3 sequence: CASSLSTAYSNQPQHF. For the CDR3, the DNA is TGTGCCAGCAGTTTATCGACAGCATATAGCAATCAGCCCCAGCATTTT. This rearrangement joins TRBV28 to TRBJ1-5; TRBD1 might be the D (5 bases). Germline CDR1 is MDHEN and CDR2 is SYDVKM. Trimming cost V 1 base and J 0 bases, with 10 bases left between them. This CDR3 region has 16 residues.

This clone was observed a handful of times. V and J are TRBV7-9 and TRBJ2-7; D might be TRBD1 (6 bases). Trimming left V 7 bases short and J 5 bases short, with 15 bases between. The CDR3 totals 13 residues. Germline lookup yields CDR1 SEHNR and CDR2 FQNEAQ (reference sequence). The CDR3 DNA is TGTGCCAGCAACTATGGGGGCGGCGACGAGCAGTACTTC. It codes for CASNYGGGDEQYF.

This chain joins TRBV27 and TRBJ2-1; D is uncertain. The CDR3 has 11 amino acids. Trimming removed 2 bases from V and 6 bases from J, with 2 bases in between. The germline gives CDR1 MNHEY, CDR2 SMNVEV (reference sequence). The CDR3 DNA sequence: TGTGCCAGCAGTTTACTCAATGAGCAGTTCTTC. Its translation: CASSLLNEQFF.

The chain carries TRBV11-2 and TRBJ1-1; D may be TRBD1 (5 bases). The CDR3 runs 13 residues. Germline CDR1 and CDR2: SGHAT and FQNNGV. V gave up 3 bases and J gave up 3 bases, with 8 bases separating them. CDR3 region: CASSLAGYTEAFF. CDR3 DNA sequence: TGTGCCAGCAGCTTGGCAGGGTACACTGAAGCTTTCTTT.

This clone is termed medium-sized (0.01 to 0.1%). CDR3 nucleotides: TGTGCCAGCAGCTTGGGACTCCCCAGTCGCTACGAGCAGTACTTC. Translated, it gives CASSLGLPSRYEQYF. The rearrangement uses TRBV5-8 and TRBJ2-7; no clear D gene. This CDR3 has 15 residues. Germline assignment: CDR1 SGHTS and CDR2 YDEGEE. Trimming removed 0 bases from V and 3 bases from J, with 13 bases in between.

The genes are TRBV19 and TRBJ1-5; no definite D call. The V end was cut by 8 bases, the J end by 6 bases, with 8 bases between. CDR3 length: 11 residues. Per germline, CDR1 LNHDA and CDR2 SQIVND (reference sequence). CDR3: CASASGQPQHF. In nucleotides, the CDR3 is TGTGCCAGTGCGTCAGGTCAGCCCCAGCATTTT.

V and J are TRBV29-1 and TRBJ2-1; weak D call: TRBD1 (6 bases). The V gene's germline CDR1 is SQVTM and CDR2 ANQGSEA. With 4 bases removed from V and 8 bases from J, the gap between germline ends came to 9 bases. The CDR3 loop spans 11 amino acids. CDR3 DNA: TGCAGCGTTGGGCCAGGGGATGAGCAGTTCTTC. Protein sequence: CSVGPGDEQFF.